This TCR beta chain was retrieved from a study of blood T cell repertoires in COVID-19. Clones were sequenced by immunoSEQ multiplex PCR, and TCRdb holds only the in-frame ones, with some missing. The data hold 130,000 to 150,000 clones, with 70% to 90% observed a single time. CDR3 length equals 18 residues. CDR1 SGDLS and CDR2 YYNGEE come from the germline V gene. V trimming: 3 bases; J trimming: 2 bases; junction bases outside the gene matches: 11. The source of this sequence is a woman aged 55-70 years with COVID-19, enrolled during active disease. Material: peripheral blood. The chain joins TRBV9 to TRBJ2-7, with 13 nucleotides matching TRBD2. The CDR3 region is CASSEGLAGNTEPYEQYF. Written as DNA, the CDR3 is TGTGCCAGCAGCGAGGGACTAGCGGGGAATACAGAACCCTACGAGCAGTACTTC.